This T cell receptor (beta chain) was captured by sequencing in a study of cytomegalovirus exposure and HLA in healthy donors. Study-level background: Drawn from HLA-typed donors, about 85 million unique TCRs were held in an early data release.

Study-wide results and limits: As a later analysis revealed, the rate of TCR association differed by HLA locus, with DRB1 most and HLA-C fewest. Segments of the TCR beta V type were, in most cases, productive about 87% or about 30% of the time in an earlier analysis.

The CDR3 has 16 residues. The germline V gene encodes CDR1 SGHRS and CDR2 YFSETQ. V dropped 0 bases and J dropped 5; count of bases not matched to a gene: 9. With regard to this clone: No antigen is known for it.

60 Vbeta and 13 Jbeta primers were used in PCR. Here immunoSEQ multiplex PCR was the method, and the copy in TCRdb shows in-frame clones only, minus some. The sample shows around 200,000 clones, 70% to 85% of them seen only once. The sample comprised PBMCs. The TCR sequence derives from a woman aged 55-70 years in good health and CMV-seropositive. The rearrangement joins TRBV5-1 to TRBJ2-5, with 8 positions matching TRBD1. The CDR3 bases are TGCGCCAGCAGCTTGGGTCAGGGGGCAGGTGGGGAGACCCAGTACTTC. Translation: CASSLGQGAGGETQYF. Full variable domain (remainder filled in from reference TRBV5-1 and TRBJ2-5): KAGVTQTPRYLIKTRGQQVTLSCSPISGHRSVSWYQQTPGQGLQFLFEYFSETQRNKGNFPGRFSGRQFSNSRSEMNVSTLELGDSALYLCASSLGQGAGGETQYFGPGTRLLVL.